These 26 T cell receptor beta chains were all obtained from the same sample, sequenced in a study of blood T cell repertoires in COVID-19. TCRdb's table, derived via immunoSEQ multiplex PCR, lists solely in-frame clones and lacks some. In the table there are about 370,000 clones, roughly nine tenths of which are singletons. Material for sequencing was PBMCs or T cells enriched from blood (not recorded which). All receptors derive from a woman in her 30s who had recovered from COVID-19.

This clone was recorded only once. V and J are TRBV28 and TRBJ1-2, with a tentative D call TRBD1 (5 bases). This CDR3 contains 17 residues. The germline CDR1 and CDR2 sequences are MDHEN and SYDVKM. Trimming cost V 2 bases and J 3 bases, with 19 bases left between them. CDR3 in amino acids: CASSLIRGGTGHYGYTF. The CDR3 DNA sequence: TGTGCCAGCAGTTTAATTAGGGGCGGAACAGGCCACTATGGCTACACCTTC.

The rearrangement uses TRBV24-1 and TRBJ2-3, with D possibly being TRBD2 (5 bases). This CDR3 contains 13 residues. Germline loops: CDR1 KGHDR, CDR2 SFDVKD. V lost 10 bases to trimming and J lost 3 bases, with 13 bases between them. The DNA of the CDR3 is TGTGCCACTAAGGGAGTTAATACAGATACGCAGTATTTT. It specifies CATKGVNTDTQYF.

V usage is TRBV6-5 and J usage is TRBJ2-1; 12 bases match TRBD2. This CDR3 spans 12 amino acids. The V segment lost 11 bases and the J segment 8 bases; nucleotides outside the gene matches: 4. Germline-derived CDR1 and CDR2 are MNHEY and SVGAGI. CDR3 bases: TGTGCCGCTCTAGCGGGAGGGTATGAGCAGTTCTTC. Translation: CAALAGGYEQFF.

V and J are TRBV5-1 and TRBJ2-7, with D hard to call. Trimming pared 0 bases from V and 2 bases from J, leaving 12 bases between. The CDR3 sequence is 15 residues long. Per germline, CDR1 SGHRS and CDR2 YFSETQ. The DNA for the CDR3 is TGCGCCAGCAGCTTGGTGTTCGCGGATGCCTACGAGCAGTACTTC. This encodes CASSLVFADAYEQYF.

The chain couples TRBV4-3 to TRBJ1-1; TRBD1 aligns across 7 bases. V was pared by 0 bases and J by 8 bases, with 6 bases of the junction left unmatched. CDR1 is LGHNA and CDR2 is YSLEER in the germline V gene. The CDR3 sequence is 14 residues long. The DNA for the CDR3 is TGCGCCAGCAGCCAAGATCTAAGGACAGGAGAAGCTTTCTTT. It translates to CASSQDLRTGEAFF.

The chain carries TRBV6-2 or TRBV6-3 and TRBJ1-5, with 7 bases identical to TRBD1. The length of the CDR3 is 18 residues. V was pared by 6 bases and J by 3 bases, with 17 bases of the junction left unmatched. Per germline, CDR1 MNHEY and CDR2 SVGEGT. CDR3 in amino acids: CASSRPTGGTANNQPQHF. Here the CDR3 DNA reads TGTGCCAGCAGCCGACCCACCGGCGGGACAGCTAACAATCAGCCCCAGCATTTT.

The CDR3 bases are TGCAGTGCTAGGAGGGAACGGGGCTACACCTTC. Its protein is CSARRERGYTF. The rearrangement joins TRBV20-1 to TRBJ1-2, with D hard to call. With 3 bases removed from V and 8 bases from J, the gap between germline ends came to 10 bases. The CDR3 extends over 11 amino acids. Germline-derived CDR1 and CDR2 are DFQATT and SNEGSKA (reference sequence).

The chain carries TRBV28 and TRBJ1-2; TRBD1 matches at 7 bases. CDR3 length: 13 amino acids. CDR1 and CDR2 (germline): MDHEN, SYDVKM. The J segment lost 4 bases and the V segment lost 5 bases, leaving 4 bases of the junction unmatched. The CDR3 nucleotides read TGTGCCAGCAGTCAGACAGGGATCTATGGCTACACCTTC. The encoded protein is CASSQTGIYGYTF.

This chain joins TRBV7-8 and TRBJ2-7, with D perhaps TRBD2 (6 bases). The length of the CDR3 is 14 residues. V lost 1 base and J lost 6, with 13 bases in between. Germline assignment: CDR1 SGHVS and CDR2 FQNEAQ. The CDR3 region is CASSLGQGLSEQYF. In nucleotides, the CDR3 is TGTGCCAGCAGCTTAGGGCAGGGACTCTCCGAGCAGTACTTC.

This chain joins TRBV11-3 and TRBJ2-2, with D possibly TRBD1 on 6 matching bases. Germline V CDR1 and CDR2: SGHNT, YENEEA. The CDR3 contains 15 residues. The V end lost 1 base, the J end lost 4 bases, and 10 bases lay between the germline ends. The CDR3: CASSLGAGVTGELFF. The DNA for the CDR3 is TGTGCCAGCAGCTTAGGGGCAGGGGTCACCGGGGAGCTGTTTTTT.

V is TRBV7-2 and J is TRBJ1-2; D possibly corresponds to TRBD1 (5 bases). This CDR3 contains 14 residues. The V and J ends lost 2 bases and 7 bases respectively, with 14 bases between them. CDR1 and CDR2 (germline): SGHTA, FQGNSA. In DNA, the CDR3 is TGTGCCAGCAGCTTACTTGGACACCTCGGTGGCTACACCTTC. It translates to CASSLLGHLGGYTF.

V and J are TRBV7-6 and TRBJ2-7, with 8 bases aligning to TRBD2. The CDR3 totals 15 residues. The V gene end was trimmed by 5 bases and the J gene end by 3 bases; junction bases not matched to a gene: 9. Germline lookup yields CDR1 SGHVS and CDR2 FNYEAQ. The CDR3 reads CASSPPGGALYEQYF. In DNA form, the CDR3 reads TGTGCCAGCAGCCCCCCGGGGGGGGCCCTCTACGAGCAGTACTTC.

The chain combines TRBV7-3 with TRBJ2-3; TRBD1 is a possible D gene (5 bases). The ends were cut back, 3 bases at V and 5 bases at J, with 21 bases in the middle. This CDR3 is built from 17 residues. Looked up from germline, CDR1 is SGHTA and CDR2 is FQGTGA. In DNA form, the CDR3 reads TGTGCCAGCAGCTTGCAGCCCGCCATTCCAGGGATAGATACGCAGTATTTT. It translates to CASSLQPAIPGIDTQYF.

This sequence joins TRBV12-3 or TRBV12-4 and TRBJ2-3; a weak D match, TRBD2 (6 bases). The CDR3 length is 13 residues. V was shortened by 10 bases and J by 6 bases, with 17 bases between the two germline ends. This CDR3 is CATGRERGDTQYF. CDR3 sequence (DNA): TGTGCCACCGGGCGGGAAAGAGGCGATACGCAGTATTTT.

For the CDR3, the DNA is TGCGCCAGCAGCCACGGCGGGGGCGGTCAGCCCCAGCATTTT. Translated, it gives CASSHGGGGQPQHF. The chain links TRBV4-1 to TRBJ1-5; TRBD1 might be the D (6 bases). The CDR3 is made up of 14 amino acids. Germline values: CDR1 MGHRA, CDR2 YSYEKL. With 3 bases removed from V and 6 bases from J, the gap between germline ends came to 12 bases.

The chain uses TRBV9 and TRBJ1-2, with a tentative D call TRBD1 (5 bases). Trimming took off 4 bases at V and 5 bases at J, with 18 bases between the two ends. Germline-derived CDR1 and CDR2 are SGDLS and YYNGEE. The CDR3 totals 15 residues. CDR3 sequence (DNA): TGTGCCAGCAGCCTGACAGACGTCCGTGATTATGGCTACACCTTC. This gives the protein CASSLTDVRDYGYTF.

This chain links TRBV5-1 with TRBJ2-1, with 10 bases lining up with TRBD2. The CDR3 runs 15 residues. The germline V gene encodes CDR1 SGHRS and CDR2 YFSETQ. Trimming took 3 bases from V and 8 from J; bases not matched to a gene: 8. The CDR3 sequence: CASSSGLAFVDEQFF. The CDR3 DNA sequence: TGCGCCAGCAGCTCGGGACTAGCGTTTGTGGATGAGCAGTTCTTC.

This chain links TRBV27 with TRBJ2-1, with 9 bases fitting TRBD2. CDR3 length: 14 residues. V dropped 3 bases and J dropped 8; count of bases not matched to a gene: 5. Germline V gene lookup returns CDR1 MNHEY and CDR2 SMNVEV (reference sequence). CDR3: CASSLAGLAYEQFF. Here the CDR3 DNA reads TGTGCCAGCAGTTTGGCGGGACTAGCCTATGAGCAGTTCTTC.

The V gene is TRBV30, the J gene TRBJ2-3, with D unclear. CDR3 length: 13 residues. Germline CDR1 is GTSNPN and CDR2 is SVGIG (reference sequence). V lost 3 bases and J lost 4, with 11 bases in between. CDR3 DNA: TGTGCCTGGAGGAGAGCGAACTCAGATACGCAGTATTTT. Its translation is CAWRRANSDTQYF.

CDR3 coding DNA: TGTGCCAGCAGTTACCCTCACCGACCGGGACAGGGGGCGAGAGGGGCCAACGTCCTGACTTTC. This encodes CASSYPHRPGQGARGANVLTF. V and J are TRBV6-2 or TRBV6-3 and TRBJ2-6; 12 nucleotides agree with TRBD1. This CDR3 region has 21 residues. Germline assignment: CDR1 MNHEY and CDR2 SVGEGT. The V gene end was trimmed by 2 bases and the J gene end by 4 bases; junction bases not matched to a gene: 15.

In this sample, this clone turned up once. The chain recombines TRBV2 with TRBJ2-7, with TRBD1 as a possible D gene (5 bases). The germline V and J ends were trimmed by 4 bases and 12 bases, with 13 bases remaining between them. CDR3 length: 11 residues. Germline CDR1 SNHLY, CDR2 FYNNEI. As DNA, the CDR3 is TGTGCCAGCAGTGGGGGCCTTGCTGTGTACTTC. This sequence encodes CASSGGLAVYF.

Notes on this clone: The identical CDR3 is also encoded by other nucleotide sequences in the sample. The chain couples TRBV7-9 to TRBJ2-7; unclear D gene. Trimming shortened V by 6 bases and J by 2 bases, and 5 bases separated the two germline ends. The germline V gene encodes CDR1 SEHNR and CDR2 FQNEAQ (reference sequence). The CDR3 is 11 residues long. In DNA form, the CDR3 reads TGTGCCAGCAGTCCCGCCTACGAGCAGTACTTC. Protein product: CASSPAYEQYF.

This clone was seen only once. V gene TRBV19 combines with J gene TRBJ2-7; 7 nucleotides match TRBD1. Germline loops: CDR1 LNHDA, CDR2 SQIVND (reference sequence). The V segment lost 4 bases and the J segment 3 bases; nucleotides outside the gene matches: 9. The CDR3 runs 15 residues. CDR3 nucleotides: TGTGCCAGTAGTACCCTTGGACAGGACGGCTACGAGCAGTACTTC. Encoded protein: CASSTLGQDGYEQYF. Supplemented by reference TRBV19 and TRBJ2-7, the full variable domain reads DGGITQSPKYLFRKEGQNVTLSCEQNLNHDAMYWYRQDPGQGLRLIYYSQIVNDFQKGDIAEGYSVSREKKESFPLTVTSAQKNPTAFYLCASSTLGQDGYEQYFGPGTRLTVT.

The rearrangement uses TRBV28 and TRBJ1-2, with D maybe TRBD1 (5 bases). The CDR3 totals 16 residues. Germline CDR1 reads MDHEN; CDR2 reads SYDVKM. V was trimmed by 5 bases and J by 7 bases, leaving 23 bases between them. The chain's CDR3 is CASSQFSRRGPFGYTF. The CDR3, as DNA: TGTGCCAGCAGTCAATTTTCTAGGAGGGGCCCGTTTGGCTACACCTTC.

The chain combines TRBV3-1 (or the pseudogene TRBV3-2) with TRBJ2-2, with D possibly being TRBD2 (6 bases). From germline, CDR1 is LGHDT and CDR2 YNNKEL (reference sequence). The V end lost 7 bases, the J end lost 2 bases, and 17 bases lay between the germline ends. CDR3 length equals 16 residues. This CDR3 is CASNFRPGVNTGELFF. CDR3 nucleotide sequence: TGTGCCAGCAACTTTAGACCGGGAGTTAACACCGGGGAGCTGTTTTTT.

The J gene is TRBJ1-5, the V gene TRBV19, with D uncertain. The CDR3 has 12 amino acids. V lost 1 base, J lost 7 bases, and 5 bases lay in between. Germline CDR1 is LNHDA and CDR2 is SQIVND (reference sequence). The CDR3 reads CASSIGGQPQHF. CDR3 sequence (DNA): TGTGCCAGTAGTATAGGAGGACAGCCCCAGCATTTT.